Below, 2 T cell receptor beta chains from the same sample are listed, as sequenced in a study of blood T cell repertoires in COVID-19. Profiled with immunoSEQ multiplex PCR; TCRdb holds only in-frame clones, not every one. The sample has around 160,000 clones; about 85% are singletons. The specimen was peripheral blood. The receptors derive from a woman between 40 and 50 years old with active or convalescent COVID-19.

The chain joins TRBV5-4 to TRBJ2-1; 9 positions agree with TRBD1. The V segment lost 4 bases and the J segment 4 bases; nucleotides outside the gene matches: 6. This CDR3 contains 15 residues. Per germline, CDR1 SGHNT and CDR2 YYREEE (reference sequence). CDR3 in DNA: TGTGCCAGCAGCGGGCCGGGACAGGGTTACAATGAGCAGTTCTTC. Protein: CASSGPGQGYNEQFF.

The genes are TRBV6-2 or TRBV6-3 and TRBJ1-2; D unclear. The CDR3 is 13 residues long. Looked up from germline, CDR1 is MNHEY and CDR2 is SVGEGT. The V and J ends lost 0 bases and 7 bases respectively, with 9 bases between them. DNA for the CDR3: TGTGCCAGCAGTTACTCTGCGGGAGCTGGCTACACCTTC. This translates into CASSYSAGAGYTF.